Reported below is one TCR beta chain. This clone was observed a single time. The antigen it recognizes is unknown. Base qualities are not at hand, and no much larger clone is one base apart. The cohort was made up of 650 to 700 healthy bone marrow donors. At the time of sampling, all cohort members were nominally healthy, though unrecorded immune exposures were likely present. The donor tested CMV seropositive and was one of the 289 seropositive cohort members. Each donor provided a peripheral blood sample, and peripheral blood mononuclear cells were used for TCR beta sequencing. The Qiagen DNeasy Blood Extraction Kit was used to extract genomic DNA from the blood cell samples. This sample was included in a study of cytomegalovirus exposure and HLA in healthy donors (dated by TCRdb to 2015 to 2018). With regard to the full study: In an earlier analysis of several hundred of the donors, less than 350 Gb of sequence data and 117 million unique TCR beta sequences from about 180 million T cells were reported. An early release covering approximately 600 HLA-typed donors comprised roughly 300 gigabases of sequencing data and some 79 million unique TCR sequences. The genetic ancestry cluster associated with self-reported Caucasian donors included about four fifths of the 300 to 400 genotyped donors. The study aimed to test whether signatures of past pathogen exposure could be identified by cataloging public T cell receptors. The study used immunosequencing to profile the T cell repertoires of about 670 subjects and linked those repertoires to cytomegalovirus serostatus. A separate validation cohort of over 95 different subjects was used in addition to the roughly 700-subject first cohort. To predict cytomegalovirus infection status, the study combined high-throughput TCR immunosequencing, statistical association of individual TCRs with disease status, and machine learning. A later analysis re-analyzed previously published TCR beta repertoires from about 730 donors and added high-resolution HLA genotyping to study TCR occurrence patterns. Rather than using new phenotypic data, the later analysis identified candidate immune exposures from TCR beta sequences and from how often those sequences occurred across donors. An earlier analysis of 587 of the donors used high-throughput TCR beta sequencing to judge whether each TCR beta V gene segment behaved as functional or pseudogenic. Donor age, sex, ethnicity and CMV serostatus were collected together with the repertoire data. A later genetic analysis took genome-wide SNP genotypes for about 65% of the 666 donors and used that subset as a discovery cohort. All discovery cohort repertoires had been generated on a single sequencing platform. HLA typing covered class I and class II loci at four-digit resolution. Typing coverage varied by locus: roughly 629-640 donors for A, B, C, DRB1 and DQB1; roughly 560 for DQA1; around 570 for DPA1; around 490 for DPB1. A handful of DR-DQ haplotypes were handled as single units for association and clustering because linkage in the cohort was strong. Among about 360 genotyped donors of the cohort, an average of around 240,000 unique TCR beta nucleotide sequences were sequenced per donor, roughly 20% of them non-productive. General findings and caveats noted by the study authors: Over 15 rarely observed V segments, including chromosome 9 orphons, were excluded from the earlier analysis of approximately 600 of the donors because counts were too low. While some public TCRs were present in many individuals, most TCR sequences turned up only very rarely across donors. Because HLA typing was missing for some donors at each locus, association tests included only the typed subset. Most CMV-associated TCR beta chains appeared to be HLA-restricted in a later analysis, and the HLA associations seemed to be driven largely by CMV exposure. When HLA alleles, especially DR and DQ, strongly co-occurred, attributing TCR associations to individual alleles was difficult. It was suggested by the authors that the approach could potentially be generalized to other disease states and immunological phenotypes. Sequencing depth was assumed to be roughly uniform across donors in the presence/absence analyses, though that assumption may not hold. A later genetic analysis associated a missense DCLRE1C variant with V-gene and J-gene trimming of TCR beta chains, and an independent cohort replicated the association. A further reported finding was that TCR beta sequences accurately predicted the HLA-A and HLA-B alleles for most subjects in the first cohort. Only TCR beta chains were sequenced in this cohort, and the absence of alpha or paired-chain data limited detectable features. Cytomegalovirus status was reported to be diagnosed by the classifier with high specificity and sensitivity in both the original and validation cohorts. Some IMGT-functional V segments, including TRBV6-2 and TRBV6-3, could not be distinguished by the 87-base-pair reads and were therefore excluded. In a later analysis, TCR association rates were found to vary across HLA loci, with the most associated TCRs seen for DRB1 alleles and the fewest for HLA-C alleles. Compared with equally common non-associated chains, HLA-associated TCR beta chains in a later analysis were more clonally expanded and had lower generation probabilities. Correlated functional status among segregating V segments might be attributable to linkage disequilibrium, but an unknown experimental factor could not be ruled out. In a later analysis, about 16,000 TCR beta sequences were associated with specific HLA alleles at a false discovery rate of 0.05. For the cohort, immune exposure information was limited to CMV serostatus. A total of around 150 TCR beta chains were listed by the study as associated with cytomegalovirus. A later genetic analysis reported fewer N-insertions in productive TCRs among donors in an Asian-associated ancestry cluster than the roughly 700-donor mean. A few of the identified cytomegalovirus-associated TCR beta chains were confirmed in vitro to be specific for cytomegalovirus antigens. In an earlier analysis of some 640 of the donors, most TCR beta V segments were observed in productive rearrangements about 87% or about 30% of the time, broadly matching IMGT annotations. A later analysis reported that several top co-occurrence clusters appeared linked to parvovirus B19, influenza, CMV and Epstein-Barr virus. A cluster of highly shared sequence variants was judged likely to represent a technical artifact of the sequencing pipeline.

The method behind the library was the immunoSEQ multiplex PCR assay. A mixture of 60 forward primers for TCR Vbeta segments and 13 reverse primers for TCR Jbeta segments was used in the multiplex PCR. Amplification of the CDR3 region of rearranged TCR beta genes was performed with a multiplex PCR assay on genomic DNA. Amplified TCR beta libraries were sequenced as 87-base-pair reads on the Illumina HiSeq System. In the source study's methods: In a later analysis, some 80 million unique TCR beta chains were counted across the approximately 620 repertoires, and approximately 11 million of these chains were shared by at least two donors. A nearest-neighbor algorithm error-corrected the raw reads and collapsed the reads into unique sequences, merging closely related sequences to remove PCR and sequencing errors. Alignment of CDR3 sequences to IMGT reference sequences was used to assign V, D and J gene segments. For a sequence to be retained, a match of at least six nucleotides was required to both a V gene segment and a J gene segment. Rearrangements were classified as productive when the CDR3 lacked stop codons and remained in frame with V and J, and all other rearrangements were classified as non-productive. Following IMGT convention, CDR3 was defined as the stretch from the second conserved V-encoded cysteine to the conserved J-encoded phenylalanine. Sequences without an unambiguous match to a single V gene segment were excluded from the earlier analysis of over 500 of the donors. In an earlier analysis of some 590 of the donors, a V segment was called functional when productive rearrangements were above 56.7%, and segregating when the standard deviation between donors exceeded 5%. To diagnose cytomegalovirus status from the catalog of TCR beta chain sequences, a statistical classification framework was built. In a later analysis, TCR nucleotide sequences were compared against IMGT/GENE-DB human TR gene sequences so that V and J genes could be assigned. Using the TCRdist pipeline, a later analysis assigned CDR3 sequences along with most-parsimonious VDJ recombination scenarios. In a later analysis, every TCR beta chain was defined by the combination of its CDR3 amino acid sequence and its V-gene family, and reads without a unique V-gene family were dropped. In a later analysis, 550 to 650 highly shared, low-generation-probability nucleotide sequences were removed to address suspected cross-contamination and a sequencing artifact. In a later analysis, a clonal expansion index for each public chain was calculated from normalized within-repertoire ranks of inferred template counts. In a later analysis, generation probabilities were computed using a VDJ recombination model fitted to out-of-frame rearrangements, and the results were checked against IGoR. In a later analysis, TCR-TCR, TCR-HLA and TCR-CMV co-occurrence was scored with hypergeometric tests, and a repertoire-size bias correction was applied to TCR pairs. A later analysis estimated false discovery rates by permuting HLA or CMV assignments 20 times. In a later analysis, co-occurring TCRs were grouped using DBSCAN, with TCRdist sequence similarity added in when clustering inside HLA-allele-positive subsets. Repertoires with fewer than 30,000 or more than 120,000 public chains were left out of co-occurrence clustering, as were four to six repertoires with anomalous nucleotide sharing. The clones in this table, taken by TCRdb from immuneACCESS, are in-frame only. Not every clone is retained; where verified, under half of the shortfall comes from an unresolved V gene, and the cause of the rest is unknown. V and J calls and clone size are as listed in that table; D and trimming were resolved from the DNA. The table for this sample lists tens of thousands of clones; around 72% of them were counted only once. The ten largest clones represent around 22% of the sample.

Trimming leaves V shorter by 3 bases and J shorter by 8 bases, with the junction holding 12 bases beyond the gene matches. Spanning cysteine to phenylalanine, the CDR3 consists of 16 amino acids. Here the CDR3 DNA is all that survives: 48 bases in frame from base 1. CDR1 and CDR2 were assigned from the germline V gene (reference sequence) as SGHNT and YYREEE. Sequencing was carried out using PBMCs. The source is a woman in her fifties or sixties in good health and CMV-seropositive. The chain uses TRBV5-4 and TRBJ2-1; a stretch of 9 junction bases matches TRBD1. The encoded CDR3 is CASSSPGTGIKYEQFF. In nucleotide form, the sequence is TGTGCCAGCAGCTCACCCGGGACAGGGATTAAGTATGAGCAGTTCTTC.